This TCR beta chain was sequenced during a study of T cell repertoires in cytomegalovirus infection (dated by TCRdb to the late 2010s). Study-level background: Alongside well-studied HLA-B-restricted epitopes, the peptide stimulations were aimed at recently identified HLA-C-restricted CMV epitopes, whose presentation resists viral immunomodulation. Because public TCR beta signatures pointed to carriage of CMV infection together with the matching HLA type, the HLA type of each donor mattered for the analysis. The full study reports these points: The ex vivo response was dominated by HLA-C-restricted CMV-specific TCR beta clonotypes, and the single most frequent clonotype in two of eight donors was supplied by these HLA-C-restricted clonotypes. In both this cohort and an independent cohort of some 370 donors, the cumulative frequency of public TCR beta family members distinguished carriers of CMV infection plus the relevant HLA type.

The treatment or condition label on this specimen signifies: in vitro stimulation with specific CMV peptide epitopes to enrich CMV-specific T cells. Data came from an Illumina HiSeq 1500. Using fastp at Q25 and MiXCR, TCRdb reprocessed the public reads and kept productive beta chains. Duplicate CDR3 protein sequences are folded into a single record with the most common DNA and genes. Recorded for this sample are about a million distinct CDR3 sequences; around a third of them occurred a single time. The ten largest account for around an eighth of the sample. CDR1 is given as MDHEN and CDR2 as SYDVKM, both from the germline V gene. The CDR3 has 13 amino acids, counting the end cysteine and phenylalanine. Kept here is only the CDR3 DNA, which spans 39 bases and is read in frame from base 1. At the junction V is shortened by 10 bases and J by 3 bases, with 15 bases in between. This clonotype was seen at least ten times. Its cognate antigen has yet to be identified. Base qualities are not provided; no much larger clone lies one nucleotide away.

The rearranged segments are TRBV28 and TRBJ1-2; the D gene assignment is ambiguous. The receptor was isolated from a human donor in good health (CMV status not recorded). Some clones in this sample may be carry-over from other donors' samples. Sequenced here: cultured CD8+ T cells from PBMCs, sampled from culture after CMV antigen stimulation. The CDR3 region has the sequence CATQDVDDYGYTF. The bases read TGTGCCACCCAGGACGTCGATGACTATGGCTACACCTTC.